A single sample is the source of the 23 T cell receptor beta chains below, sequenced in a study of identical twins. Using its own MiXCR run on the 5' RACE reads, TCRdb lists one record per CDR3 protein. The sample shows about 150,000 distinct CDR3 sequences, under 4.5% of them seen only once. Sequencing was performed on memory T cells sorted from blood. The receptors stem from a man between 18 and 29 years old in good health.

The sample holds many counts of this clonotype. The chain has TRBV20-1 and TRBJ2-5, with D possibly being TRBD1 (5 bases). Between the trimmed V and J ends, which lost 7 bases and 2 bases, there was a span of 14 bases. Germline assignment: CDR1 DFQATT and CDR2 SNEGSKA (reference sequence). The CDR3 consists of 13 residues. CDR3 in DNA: TGCAGTGTATCGGACATACTACAAGAGACCCAGTACTTC. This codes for CSVSDILQETQYF.

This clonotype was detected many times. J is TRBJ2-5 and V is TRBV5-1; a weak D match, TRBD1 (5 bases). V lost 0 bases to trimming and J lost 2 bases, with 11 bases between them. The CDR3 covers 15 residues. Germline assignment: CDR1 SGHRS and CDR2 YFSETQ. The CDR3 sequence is CASSLVGDIQETQYF. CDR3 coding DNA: TGCGCCAGCAGCTTGGTAGGGGATATACAAGAGACCCAGTACTTC.

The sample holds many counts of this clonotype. The CDR3 DNA reads TGTGCCAGCAGCCCAGGGACTAGCGGGATTTACCACACAGATACGCAGTATTTT. This sequence encodes CASSPGTSGIYHTDTQYF. This rearrangement joins TRBV7-6 to TRBJ2-3, with TRBD2 matching 13 bases. The CDR3 totals 18 residues. The junction had 10 bases not matched to a gene; V was cut back by 5 bases and J by 2 bases. Germline assignment: CDR1 SGHVS and CDR2 FNYEAQ.

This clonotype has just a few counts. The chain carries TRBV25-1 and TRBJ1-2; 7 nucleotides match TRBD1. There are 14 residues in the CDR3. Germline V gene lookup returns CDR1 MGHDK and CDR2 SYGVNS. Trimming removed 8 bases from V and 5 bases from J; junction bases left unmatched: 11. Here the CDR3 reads CASPPPGQIYGYTF. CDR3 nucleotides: TGTGCCAGCCCACCGCCGGGACAGATATATGGCTACACCTTC.

The CDR3 DNA is TGTGCAAGTCGCTTACCGGGACAGCTCCCCGGGGAGCTGTTTTTT. It translates to CASRLPGQLPGELFF. The genes are TRBV12-2 and TRBJ2-2; TRBD1 reflects the table's D call only, with no check against the DNA. TRBV12-2 is a pseudogene. This CDR3 contains 15 residues.

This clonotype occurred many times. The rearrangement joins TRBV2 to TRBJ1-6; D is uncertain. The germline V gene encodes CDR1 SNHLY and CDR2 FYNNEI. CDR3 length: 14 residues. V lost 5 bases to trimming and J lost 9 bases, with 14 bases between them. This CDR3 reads CASSLGGRASPLHF. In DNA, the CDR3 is TGTGCCAGCAGTTTAGGCGGACGGGCTTCACCCCTCCACTTT.

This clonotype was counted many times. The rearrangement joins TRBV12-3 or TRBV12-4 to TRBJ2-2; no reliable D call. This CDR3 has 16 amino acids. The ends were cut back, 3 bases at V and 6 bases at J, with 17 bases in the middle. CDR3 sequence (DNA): TGTGCCAGCAGTTTTGGCGCGGCCACTGGTCCCGGGGAGCTGTTTTTT. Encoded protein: CASSFGAATGPGELFF.

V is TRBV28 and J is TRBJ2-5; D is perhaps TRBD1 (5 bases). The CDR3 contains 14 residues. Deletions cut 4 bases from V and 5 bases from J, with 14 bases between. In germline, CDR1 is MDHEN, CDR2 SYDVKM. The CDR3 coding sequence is TGTGCCAGCAGTTGGTACAGGTCTGGGGAGACCCAGTACTTC. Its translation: CASSWYRSGETQYF.

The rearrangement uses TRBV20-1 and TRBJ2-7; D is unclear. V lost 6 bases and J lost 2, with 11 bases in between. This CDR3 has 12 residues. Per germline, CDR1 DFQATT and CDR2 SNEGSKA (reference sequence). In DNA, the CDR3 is TGCAGTGCGACCGACCTTGCCTACGAGCAGTACTTC. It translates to CSATDLAYEQYF.

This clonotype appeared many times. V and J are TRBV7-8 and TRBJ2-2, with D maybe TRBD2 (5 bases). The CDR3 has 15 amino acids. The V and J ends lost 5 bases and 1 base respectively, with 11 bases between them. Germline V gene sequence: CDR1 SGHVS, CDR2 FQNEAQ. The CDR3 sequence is CASSPRRENTGELFF. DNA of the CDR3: TGTGCCAGCAGCCCCAGACGGGAGAACACCGGGGAGCTGTTTTTT.

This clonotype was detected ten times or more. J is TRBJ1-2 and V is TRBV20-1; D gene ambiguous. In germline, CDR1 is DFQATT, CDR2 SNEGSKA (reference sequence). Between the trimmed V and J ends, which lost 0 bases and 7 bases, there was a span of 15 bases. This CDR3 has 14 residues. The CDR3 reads CSAREAVHGSGYTF. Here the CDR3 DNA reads TGCAGTGCTAGAGAGGCGGTGCACGGCAGTGGCTACACCTTC.

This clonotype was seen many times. DNA for the CDR3: TGCAGTGCTACCTCGGACAGGGATGGCTCACCCCTCCACTTT. Its translation: CSATSDRDGSPLHF. The gene calls are TRBV20-1 and TRBJ1-6; 8 bases match TRBD1. Germline CDR1 and CDR2: DFQATT and SNEGSKA (reference sequence). CDR3 length equals 14 residues. V lost 4 bases and J lost 10; bases outside the gene matches: 9.

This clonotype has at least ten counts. The CDR3 nucleotides are TGTGCCAGCCAATATAGGGCAGCGAGTCTGACCCAGTACTTC. Translation gives CASQYRAASLTQYF. The gene calls are TRBV28 and TRBJ2-5, with D uncertain. The CDR3 extends over 14 amino acids. Trimming took 8 bases from V and 7 from J, leaving 20 bases between them. The germline V gene encodes CDR1 MDHEN and CDR2 SYDVKM.

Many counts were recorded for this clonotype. The chain's CDR3 is CSASLATTDTQYF. CDR3 in DNA: TGCAGTGCTAGTTTAGCGACCACAGATACGCAGTATTTT. This chain uses TRBV20-1 with TRBJ2-3, with D perhaps matching TRBD2 (5 bases). CDR3 length: 13 amino acids. V lost 3 bases to trimming and J lost 2 bases, with 9 bases between them. Germline lookup yields CDR1 DFQATT and CDR2 SNEGSKA (reference sequence).

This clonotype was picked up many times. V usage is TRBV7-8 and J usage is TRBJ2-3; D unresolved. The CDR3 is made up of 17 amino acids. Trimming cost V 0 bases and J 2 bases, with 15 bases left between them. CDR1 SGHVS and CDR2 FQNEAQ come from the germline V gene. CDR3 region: CASSLARLSRTTDTQYF. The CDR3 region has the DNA TGTGCCAGCAGCTTAGCGCGCTTGTCCCGGACCACAGATACGCAGTATTTT.

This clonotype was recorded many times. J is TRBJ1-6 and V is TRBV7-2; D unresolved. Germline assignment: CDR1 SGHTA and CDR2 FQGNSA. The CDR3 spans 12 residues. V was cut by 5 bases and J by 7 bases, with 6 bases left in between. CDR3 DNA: TGTGCCAGCAGCCTTGAGAATTCACCCCTCCACTTT. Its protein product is CASSLENSPLHF.

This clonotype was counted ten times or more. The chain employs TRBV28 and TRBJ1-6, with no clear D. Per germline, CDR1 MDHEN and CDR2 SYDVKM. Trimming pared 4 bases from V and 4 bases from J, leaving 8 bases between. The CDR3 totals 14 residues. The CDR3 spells CASSSLGYNSPLHF. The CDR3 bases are TGTGCCAGCAGTTCCCTGGGTTATAATTCACCCCTCCACTTT. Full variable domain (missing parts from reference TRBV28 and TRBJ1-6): DVKVTQSSRYLVKRTGEKVFLECVQDMDHENMFWYRQDPGLGLRLIYFSYDVKMKEKGDIPEGYSVSREKKERFSLILESASTNQTSMYLCASSSLGYNSPLHFGNGTRLTVT.

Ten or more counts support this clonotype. CDR3 nucleotides: TGTGCCAGCATGCGGGGGGGCGAGCAGTACTTC. Translating gives CASMRGGEQYF. The chain has TRBV12-3 or TRBV12-4 and TRBJ2-7, with 9 bases aligning to TRBD2. J was trimmed by 6 bases and V by 7 bases; bases with no gene match: 1. The CDR3 consists of 11 residues.

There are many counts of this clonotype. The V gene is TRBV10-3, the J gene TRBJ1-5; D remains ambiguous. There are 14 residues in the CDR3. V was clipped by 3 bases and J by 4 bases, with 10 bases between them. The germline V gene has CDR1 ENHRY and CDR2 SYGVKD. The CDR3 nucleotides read TGTGCCATCAGTGACAAGGGAGGGAATCAGCCCCAGCATTTT. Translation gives CAISDKGGNQPQHF.

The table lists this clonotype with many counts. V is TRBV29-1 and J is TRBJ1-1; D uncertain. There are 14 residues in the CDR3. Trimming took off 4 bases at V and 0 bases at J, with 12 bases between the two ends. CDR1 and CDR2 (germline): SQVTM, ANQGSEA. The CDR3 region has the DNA TGCAGCGTTGGGGAGGCTGGGGTGAACACTGAAGCTTTCTTT. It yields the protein CSVGEAGVNTEAFF.

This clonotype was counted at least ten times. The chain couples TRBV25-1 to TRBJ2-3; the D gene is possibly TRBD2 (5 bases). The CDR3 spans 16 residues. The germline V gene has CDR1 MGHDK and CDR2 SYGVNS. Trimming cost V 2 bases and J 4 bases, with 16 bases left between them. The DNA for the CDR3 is TGTGCCAGCAGTGAAACGGACTTCCTGATCCCAGATACGCAGTATTTT. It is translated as CASSETDFLIPDTQYF.

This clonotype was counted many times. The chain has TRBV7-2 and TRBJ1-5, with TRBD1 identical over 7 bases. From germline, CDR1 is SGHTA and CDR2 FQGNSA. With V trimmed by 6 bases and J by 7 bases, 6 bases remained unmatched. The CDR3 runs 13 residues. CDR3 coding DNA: TGTGCCAGCAGTTACAGGGGAGACCAGCCCCAGCATTTT. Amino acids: CASSYRGDQPQHF.

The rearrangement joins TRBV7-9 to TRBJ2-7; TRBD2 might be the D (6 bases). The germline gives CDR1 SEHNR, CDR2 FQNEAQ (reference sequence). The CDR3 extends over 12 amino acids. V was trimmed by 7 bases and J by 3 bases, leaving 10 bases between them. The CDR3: CASNGGDYEQYF. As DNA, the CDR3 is TGTGCCAGCAACGGAGGGGACTACGAGCAGTACTTC.